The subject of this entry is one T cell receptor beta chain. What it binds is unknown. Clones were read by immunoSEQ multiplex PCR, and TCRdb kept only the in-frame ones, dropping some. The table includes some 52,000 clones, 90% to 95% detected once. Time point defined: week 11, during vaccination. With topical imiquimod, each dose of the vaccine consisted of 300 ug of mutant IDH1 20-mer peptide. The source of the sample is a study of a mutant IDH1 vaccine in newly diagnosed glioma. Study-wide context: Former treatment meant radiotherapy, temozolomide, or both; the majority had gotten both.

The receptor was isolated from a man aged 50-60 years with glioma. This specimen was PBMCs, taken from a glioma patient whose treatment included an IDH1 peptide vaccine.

The chain's CDR3 is CAWRGLASIDTQYF. The CDR3 DNA reads as TGTGCCTGGAGGGGACTAGCGTCGATCGATACGCAGTATTTT. The chain carries TRBV30 and TRBJ2-3; 10 nucleotides agree with TRBD2. In germline, CDR1 is GTSNPN, CDR2 SVGIG (reference sequence). The CDR3 consists of 14 residues. V was clipped by 3 bases and J by 6 bases; unmatched bases: 6.